This TCR beta chain was captured by sequencing in a study of graft-versus-host responses after intestinal transplantation. TCRdb's copy holds only in-frame clones and misses some; the assay was immunoSEQ multiplex PCR. The sample consists of thousands of clones, around 68% of them appearing once. A remark on this clone: The target antigen is unknown.

The authors processed graft tissue to release intraepithelial and lamina propria lymphocytes. Study results and caveats: GvH clones occurred in recipient marrow; some first appeared in ileum or blood.

Germline values: CDR1 MGHRA, CDR2 YSYEKL. V was pared by 3 bases and J by 2 bases, with 6 bases of the junction left unmatched. The CDR3 loop spans 15 amino acids. The chain employs TRBV4-1 and TRBJ1-2, with 7 bases identical to TRBD1. This specimen consisted of ileum tissue, obtained about 8 weeks after transplant. The TCR comes from a human patient who received an intestinal transplant, so some T cells may come from the graft donor. The CDR3 protein is CASSQSRQGNYGYTF. CDR3 in DNA: TGCGCCAGCAGCCAGAGTCGACAGGGCAACTATGGCTACACCTTC.